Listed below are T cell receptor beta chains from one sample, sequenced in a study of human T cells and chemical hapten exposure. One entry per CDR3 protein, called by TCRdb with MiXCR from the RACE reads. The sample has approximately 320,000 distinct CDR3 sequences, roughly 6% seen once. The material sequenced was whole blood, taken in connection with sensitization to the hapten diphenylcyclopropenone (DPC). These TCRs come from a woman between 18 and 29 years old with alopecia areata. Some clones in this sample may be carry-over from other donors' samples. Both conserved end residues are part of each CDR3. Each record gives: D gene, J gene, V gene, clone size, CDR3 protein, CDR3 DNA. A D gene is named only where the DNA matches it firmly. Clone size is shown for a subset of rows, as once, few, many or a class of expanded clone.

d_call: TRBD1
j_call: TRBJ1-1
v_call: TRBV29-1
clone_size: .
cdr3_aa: CSVPGTGIFF
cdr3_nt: TGCAGCGTTCCTGGGACAGGGATTTTCTTT

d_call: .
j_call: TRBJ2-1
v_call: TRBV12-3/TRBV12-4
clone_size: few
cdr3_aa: CASSQPPEQFF
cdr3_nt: TGTGCCAGCAGTCAGCCTCCCGAGCAGTTCTTC

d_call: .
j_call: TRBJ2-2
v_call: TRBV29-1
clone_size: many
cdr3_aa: CSVVEGSQTAGELFF
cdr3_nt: TGCAGCGTTGTTGAGGGCAGCCAGACCGCCGGGGAGCTGTTTTTT

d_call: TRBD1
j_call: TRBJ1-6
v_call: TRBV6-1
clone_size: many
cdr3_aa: CASSESIQGNSPLHF
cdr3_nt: TGTGCCAGCAGTGAAAGTATACAGGGGAATTCACCCCTCCACTTT

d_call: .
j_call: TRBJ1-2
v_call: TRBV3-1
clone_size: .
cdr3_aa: CASRPTGQINGYTF
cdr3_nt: TGTGCCAGCAGACCCACAGGACAGATCAATGGCTACACCTTC

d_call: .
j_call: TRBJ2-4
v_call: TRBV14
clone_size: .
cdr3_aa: CASSQENGRTVKNIQYF
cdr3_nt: TGTGCCAGCAGCCAAGAGAATGGGAGGACTGTGAAAAACATTCAGTACTTC

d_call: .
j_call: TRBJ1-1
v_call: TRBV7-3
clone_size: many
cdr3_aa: CASSSGGANTEAFF
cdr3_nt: TGTGCCAGCAGCTCTGGGGGCGCGAACACTGAAGCTTTCTTT

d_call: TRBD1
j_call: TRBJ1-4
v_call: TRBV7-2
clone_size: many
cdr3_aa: CASSRQGMANEKLFF
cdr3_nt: TGTGCCAGCAGCCGACAGGGAATGGCTAATGAAAAACTGTTTTTT

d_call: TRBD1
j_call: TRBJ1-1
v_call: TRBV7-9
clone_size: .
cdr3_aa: CASSSMGQPTRGAFF
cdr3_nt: TGTGCCAGCAGCTCAATGGGACAGCCCACCAGGGGAGCTTTCTTT

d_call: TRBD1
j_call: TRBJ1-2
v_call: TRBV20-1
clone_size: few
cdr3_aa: CSARDRQGSGYGYTF
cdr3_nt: TGCAGTGCTAGAGATCGACAGGGATCGGGCTATGGCTACACCTTC

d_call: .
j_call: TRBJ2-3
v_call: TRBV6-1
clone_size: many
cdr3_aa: CASSEQIRTDTQYF
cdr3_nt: TGTGCCAGCAGTGAGCAGATAAGGACAGATACGCAGTATTTT

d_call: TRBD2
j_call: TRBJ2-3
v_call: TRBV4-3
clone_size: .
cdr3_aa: CASSQDLGLRTDTQYF
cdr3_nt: TGCGCCAGCAGCCAAGACCTGGGACTACGCACAGATACGCAGTATTTT

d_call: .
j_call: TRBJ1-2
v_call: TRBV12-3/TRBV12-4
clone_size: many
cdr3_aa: CASSLLLGGYTF
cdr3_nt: TGTGCCAGCAGTTTATTGCTGGGTGGCTACACCTTC

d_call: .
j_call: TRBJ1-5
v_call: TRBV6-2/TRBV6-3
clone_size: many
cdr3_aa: CASSYHLRGQPQHF
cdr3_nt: TGTGCCAGCAGTTACCACTTAAGGGGTCAGCCCCAGCATTTT

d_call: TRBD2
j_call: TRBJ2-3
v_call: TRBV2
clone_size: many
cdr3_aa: CASSEATGGIADTQYF
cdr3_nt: TGTGCCAGCAGTGAAGCAACGGGGGGGATCGCAGATACGCAGTATTTT

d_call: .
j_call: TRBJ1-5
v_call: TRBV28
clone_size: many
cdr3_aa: CASSLASGRSNQPQHF
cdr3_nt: TGTGCCAGCAGTTTAGCCTCAGGGCGTAGCAATCAGCCCCAGCATTTT

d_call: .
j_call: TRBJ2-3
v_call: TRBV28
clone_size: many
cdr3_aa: CASSSQGTQYF
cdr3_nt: TGTGCCAGCAGCTCACAGGGTACGCAGTATTTT

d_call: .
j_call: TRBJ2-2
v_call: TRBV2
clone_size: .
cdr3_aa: CASTEGFPGELFF
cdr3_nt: TGTGCCAGCACCGAAGGATTCCCCGGGGAGCTGTTTTTT

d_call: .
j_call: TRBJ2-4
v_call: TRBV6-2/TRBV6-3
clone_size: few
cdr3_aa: CASSYLARDRKNIQYF
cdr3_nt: TGTGCCAGCAGTTACTTGGCCCGGGACCGAAAAAACATTCAGTACTTC

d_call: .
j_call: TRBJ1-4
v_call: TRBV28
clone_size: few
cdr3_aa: CASSPWNGKLFF
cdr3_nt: TGTGCCAGCAGCCCGTGGAATGGAAAACTGTTTTTT

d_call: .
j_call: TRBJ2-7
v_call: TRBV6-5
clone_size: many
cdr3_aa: CASSTQNSGYEQYF
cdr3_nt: TGTGCCAGCAGTACACAAAACTCGGGATACGAGCAGTACTTC

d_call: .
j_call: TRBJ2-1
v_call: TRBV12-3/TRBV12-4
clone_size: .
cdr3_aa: CASTPAVYSAVYNEQFF
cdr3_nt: TGTGCCAGCACCCCTGCAGTTTATTCAGCCGTTTACAATGAGCAGTTCTTC

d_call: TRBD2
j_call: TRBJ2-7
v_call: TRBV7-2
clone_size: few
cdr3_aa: CASSPGAGETYEQYF
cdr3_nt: TGTGCCAGCAGCCCCGGGGCGGGGGAAACCTACGAGCAGTACTTC

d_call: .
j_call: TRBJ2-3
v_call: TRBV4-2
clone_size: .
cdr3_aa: CASSQDRTETQYF
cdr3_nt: TGTGCCAGCAGCCAAGATCGGACAGAGACGCAGTATTTT

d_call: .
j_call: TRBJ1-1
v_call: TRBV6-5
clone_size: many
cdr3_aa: CASSRTMNTEAFF
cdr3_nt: TGTGCCAGCAGTAGGACTATGAACACTGAAGCTTTCTTT

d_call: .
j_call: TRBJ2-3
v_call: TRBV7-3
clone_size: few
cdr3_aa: CASSIISTDTQYF
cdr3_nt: TGTGCCAGCAGCATAATATCCACAGATACGCAGTATTTT

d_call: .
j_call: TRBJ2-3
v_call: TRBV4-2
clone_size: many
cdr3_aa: CASSQDSTSRTDTQYF
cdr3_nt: TGTGCCAGCAGCCAAGATAGTACTAGCCGCACAGATACGCAGTATTTT

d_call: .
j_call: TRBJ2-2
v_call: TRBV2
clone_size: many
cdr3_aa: CARGYLNPNTGELFF
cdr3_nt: TGTGCCAGGGGGTATCTTAATCCGAACACCGGGGAGCTGTTTTTT

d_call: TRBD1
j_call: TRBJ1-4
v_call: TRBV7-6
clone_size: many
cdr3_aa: CASTLGQGNEKLFF
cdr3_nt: TGTGCCAGCACCCTGGGACAGGGAAATGAAAAACTGTTTTTT

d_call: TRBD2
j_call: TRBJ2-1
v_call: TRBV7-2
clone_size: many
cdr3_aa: CASSLYDPFRLAGGSHEQFF
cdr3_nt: TGTGCCAGCAGCTTATACGACCCCTTCCGACTAGCGGGGGGTTCGCATGAGCAGTTCTTC

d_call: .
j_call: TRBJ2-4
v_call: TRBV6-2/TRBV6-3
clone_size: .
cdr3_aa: CASSQGTTKSSIQYF
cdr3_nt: TGTGCCAGCAGTCAGGGGACAACAAAATCGTCCATTCAGTACTTC

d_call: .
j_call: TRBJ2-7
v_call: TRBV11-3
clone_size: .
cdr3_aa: CASSPSPGPYEQYF
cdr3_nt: TGTGCCAGCAGCCCATCCCCGGGGCCCTACGAGCAGTACTTC

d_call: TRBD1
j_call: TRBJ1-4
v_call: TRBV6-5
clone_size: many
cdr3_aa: CASSLTGTEKLFF
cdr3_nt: TGTGCCAGCAGCCTGACAGGGACGGAAAAACTGTTTTTT

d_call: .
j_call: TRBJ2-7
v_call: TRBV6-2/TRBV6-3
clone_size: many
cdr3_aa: CASSYSWEQYF
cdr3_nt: TGTGCCAGCAGTTACTCTTGGGAGCAGTACTTC

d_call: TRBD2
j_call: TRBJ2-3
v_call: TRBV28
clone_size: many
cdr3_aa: CASSTGGQGTDTQYF
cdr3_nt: TGTGCCAGCAGTACGGGGGGGCAGGGCACAGATACGCAGTATTTT